Sequencing of this T cell receptor beta chain was carried out in a study of T cell clones after liver transplantation. Study overall: Post-transplant blood was tracked for graft-donor-reactive T cell clones identified in a pre-transplant mixed lymphocyte reaction. Study-wide results and caveats: In 5 of 8 subjects, circulating graft-donor-reactive CD4 TCRbeta sequences fell significantly after transplant.

There are 16 residues in the CDR3. Germline V gene sequence: CDR1 SEHNR, CDR2 FQNEAQ (reference sequence). V lost 1 base and J 5 bases, leaving 17 bases between the germline ends. Thawed unstimulated PBMCs were FACS-sorted by CD3, CD4 and CD8 into two populations. Note on this clone: Its antigen remains unknown.

TCRdb's copy holds only in-frame clones and misses some; the assay was immunoSEQ multiplex PCR. This sample yields 65,000 to 90,000 clones, of which about 88% are seen a single time; under 3.5% belongs to the top ten. Sequencing used CD4+ T cells from blood, obtained before liver transplant. This clonotype originated in a human donor who received a liver transplant. This chain connects TRBV7-9 to TRBJ2-5, with D tentatively TRBD1 or TRBD2 (5 bases each). The DNA of the CDR3 is TGTGCCAGCAGCTTAGAAGGGACGCAACCGAGGGAGACCCAGTACTTC. This codes for CASSLEGTQPRETQYF.